The present TCR beta chain was sequenced within a study of T cells in Graves' hyperthyroidism and ophthalmopathy. Notes on the study in general: Most expanded thyroid clonotypes above 0.001 recurred in blood.

Researchers amplified the TCR beta CDR3 regions from RNA transcripts. Researchers ran a first-round RT-PCR on the TCR CDR3 using the HTBI primer set. TCRdb called the multiplex PCR reads again in MiXCR, with one record for every CDR3 protein. Found here are roughly 580,000 distinct CDR3 sequences, approximately 13% of them singletons; the top ten hold 5% to 7%. Germline CDR1 and CDR2: MDHEN and SYDVKM. Trimming removed 6 bases from V and 1 base from J, with 21 bases in between. The CDR3 covers 17 residues. In this sample, this clonotype turned up many times. Its specificity is not known. This clonotype was sampled from a woman in her twenties or thirties with Graves' hyperthyroidism that later progressed to Graves' ophthalmopathy. Sequencing was done on a sample of blood. The genes are TRBV28 and TRBJ1-1; perhaps TRBD1 as D (6 bases). The CDR3 spells CASSPPRGSRGNTEAFF. CDR3 DNA: TGTGCCAGCAGCCCCCCTCGGGGGAGCAGGGGGAACACTGAAGCTTTCTTT.